This T cell receptor (beta chain) was sequenced during a study of OX40 agonist ivuxolimab in advanced cancers. Study findings and constraints: Some of the nonresponding patients also showed low levels of normalized T-cell clonal expansion.

Germline V gene data show CDR1 as MDHEN and CDR2 as SYDVKM. V dropped 6 bases and J dropped 4; count of bases not matched to a gene: 5. CDR3 size: 14 residues. In regard to this clone: Its antigen is still unknown.

Clones were sequenced by immunoSEQ multiplex PCR, and TCRdb holds only the in-frame ones, with some missing. The sample lists roughly 34,000 clones, 82% occurring once. This receptor was obtained from an adult with an advanced solid tumor such as melanoma, head and neck, liver or kidney cancer. The input for sequencing was CD4+ or CD8+ T cells sorted from blood, taken in a trial of the OX40 agonist ivuxolimab. This chain connects TRBV28 to TRBJ2-3; TRBD1 matches 9 bases. CDR3 DNA: TGTGCCAGCAGCCCCGGGGACAGGGCAGATACGCAGTATTTT. As protein: CASSPGDRADTQYF.